This T cell receptor (beta chain) was found in a study of blood T cells in healthy people across ages. A sample-barcoded 5' primer and a J-beta primer mix were used in a second PCR of roughly 7 to 11 cycles. TCRdb redid the calling of the 5' RACE reads with MiXCR, one entry per CDR3 protein. The sample consists of some 1,500,000 distinct CDR3 sequences, approximately 43% of them appearing once. The CDR3 runs 14 residues. Trimming took 3 bases from V and 7 from J, leaving 13 bases between them. The chain links TRBV12-3 or TRBV12-4 to TRBJ1-5, with unresolved D. The receptor comes from a woman between 18 and 29 years old in good health. Input material: blood. The CDR3: CASSFIGGDQPQHF. CDR3 DNA: TGTGCCAGCAGTTTCATAGGAGGTGACCAGCCCCAGCATTTT.